Below are 15 T cell receptor beta chains sequenced from a single sample in a study of control samples from healthy donors and cancer patients. Profiling relied on immunoSEQ multiplex PCR, and the TCRdb table lists in-frame clones only, not all of them. The sample includes some 150,000 clones, about 93% of them seen just once. The source material was blood. The receptors stem from a man between 45 and 60 years old in good health.

The J gene is TRBJ1-4, the V gene TRBV19; a weak D match, TRBD1 (6 bases). Trimming removed 4 bases at V and 7 bases at J, with 19 bases between. There are 16 residues in the CDR3. Germline CDR1 reads LNHDA; CDR2 reads SQIVND (reference sequence). CDR3 amino acids: CASSTGNRDTIEKLFF. The DNA for the CDR3 is TGTGCCAGTAGTACAGGAAACCGGGACACGATTGAAAAACTGTTTTTT.

This chain uses TRBV5-1 with TRBJ2-2, with D maybe TRBD2 (6 bases). Trimming cost V 5 bases and J 2 bases, with 13 bases left between them. Germline V gene data show CDR1 as SGHRS and CDR2 as YFSETQ. This CDR3 has 15 amino acids. The CDR3 spells CASSLGLANTGELFF. The CDR3, as DNA: TGCGCCAGCAGTCTGGGACTTGCAAACACCGGGGAGCTGTTTTTT.

V usage is TRBV3-1 (or the pseudogene TRBV3-2) and J usage is TRBJ2-2; the D gene is possibly TRBD1 (6 bases). CDR3 length: 16 residues. Per germline, CDR1 LGHDT and CDR2 YNNKEL (reference sequence). V lost 8 bases and J 4 bases, leaving 20 bases between the germline ends. The CDR3 DNA sequence: TGTGCCAGCTCCCCCAAGGGCCAAGGGGGCACCGGGGAGCTGTTTTTT. As protein: CASSPKGQGGTGELFF.

The chain has TRBV3-1 (or the pseudogene TRBV3-2) and TRBJ2-7; no definite D call. The germline gives CDR1 LGHDT, CDR2 YNNKEL (reference sequence). The germline V and J ends were trimmed by 2 bases and 2 bases, with 10 bases remaining between them. There are 14 residues in the CDR3. CDR3 region: CASSQRSKAYEQYF. The CDR3 DNA follows: TGTGCCAGCAGCCAAAGATCCAAGGCCTACGAGCAGTACTTC.

This chain uses TRBV7-9 with TRBJ2-5; either TRBD1 or TRBD2 may supply D (5 bases each). CDR1 is SEHNR and CDR2 is FQNEAQ in the germline V gene (reference sequence). V was shortened by 5 bases and J by 5 bases, with 24 bases between the two germline ends. The CDR3 has 17 residues. The CDR3 coding sequence is TGTGCCAGCAGCCGCCCGGTTTCTGTTACAGGCGGGGAGACCCAGTACTTC. Translation: CASSRPVSVTGGETQYF. The full variable domain, rest sourced from reference TRBV7-9 and TRBJ2-5, is DTGVSQNPRHKITKRGQNVTFRCDPISEHNRLYWYRQTLGQGPEFLTYFQNEAQLEKSRLLSDRFSAERPKGSFSTLEIQRTEQGDSAMYLCASSRPVSVTGGETQYFGPGTRLLVL.

This chain links TRBV29-1 with TRBJ2-7; D is perhaps TRBD1 (8 bases). Germline V gene data show CDR1 as SQVTM and CDR2 as ANQGSEA. The length of the CDR3 is 11 residues. CDR3 protein: CSVRGAGQVYF. The CDR3 coding sequence is TGCAGTGTCCGGGGGGCGGGACAGGTGTACTTC.

Turning to this clone: The same CDR3 is also encoded by other DNA sequences in this sample. V and J are TRBV19 and TRBJ1-5; 9 bases map to TRBD1. Germline values: CDR1 LNHDA, CDR2 SQIVND (reference sequence). V lost 4 bases to trimming and J lost 4 bases; unmatched junction nucleotides: 2. The CDR3 runs to 14 residues. Here the CDR3 reads CASSTGTGNQPQHF. CDR3 DNA sequence: TGTGCCAGTAGTACCGGGACAGGGAATCAGCCCCAGCATTTT.

The chain uses TRBV14 and TRBJ2-2; TRBD1 matches 7 bases. Looked up from germline, CDR1 is SGHDN and CDR2 is FVKESK. The CDR3 spans 14 residues. J lost 7 bases, V lost 4 bases, and 6 bases had no gene match. This CDR3 is CASSRDRVSGELFF. CDR3 DNA: TGTGCCAGCAGCCGAGACAGGGTCAGCGGGGAGCTGTTTTTT.

The chain carries TRBV5-1 and TRBJ1-1, with D unclear. The V gene's germline CDR1 is SGHRS and CDR2 YFSETQ. This CDR3 is built from 16 residues. Trimming left V 3 bases short and J 0 bases short, with 15 bases between. The CDR3 DNA sequence: TGCGCCAGCAGCTCTATCGCAGGCGCCGTGAACACTGAAGCTTTCTTT. It specifies CASSSIAGAVNTEAFF.

This chain links TRBV19 with TRBJ2-7, with D unresolved. The CDR3 is 13 residues long. Looked up from germline, CDR1 is LNHDA and CDR2 is SQIVND (reference sequence). Trimming took 5 bases from V and 4 from J, leaving 12 bases between them. The CDR3 nucleotides read TGTGCCAGTAGTCCGACCGACCTTTACGAGCAGTACTTC. Its translation: CASSPTDLYEQYF.

V usage is TRBV5-8 and J usage is TRBJ2-3; tentative D call: TRBD1 (6 bases). CDR1 is SGHTS, CDR2 YDEGEE, per germline. The ends were cut back, 7 bases at V and 6 bases at J, with 24 bases in the middle. The CDR3 has 16 amino acids. The CDR3 here is CASAGVAGAGADTQYF. The CDR3 DNA sequence: TGTGCCAGCGCAGGGGTAGCAGGAGCAGGGGCGGATACGCAGTATTTT.

The rearrangement joins TRBV28 to TRBJ2-7; weak D call: TRBD2 (6 bases). In germline, CDR1 is MDHEN, CDR2 SYDVKM. V lost 4 bases, J lost 7 bases, and 23 bases lay in between. The CDR3 consists of 16 residues. The CDR3 sequence: CASSSHIVAVPWEQYF. In nucleotides, the CDR3 is TGTGCCAGCAGTTCCCACATAGTAGCGGTCCCTTGGGAGCAGTACTTC.

V usage is TRBV25-1 and J usage is TRBJ2-1; possible D gene TRBD1, 5 bases. In germline, CDR1 is MGHDK, CDR2 SYGVNS. Trimming removed 1 base at V and 3 bases at J, with 10 bases between. The CDR3 has 15 residues. In nucleotides, the CDR3 is TGTGCCAGCAGTGAATGGGGCAGGAACTACAATGAGCAGTTCTTC. Encoded protein: CASSEWGRNYNEQFF.

V is TRBV29-1 and J is TRBJ2-7; the D is unclear. Germline CDR1 and CDR2: SQVTM and ANQGSEA. This CDR3 has 12 amino acids. V dropped 7 bases and J dropped 2 bases, with 12 bases sitting between them. The CDR3 here is CSAVGDAYEQYF. In DNA form, the CDR3 reads TGCAGCGCCGTCGGAGATGCCTACGAGCAGTACTTC.

The chain joins TRBV10-3 to TRBJ2-5; TRBD2 matches 9 bases. Trimming cost V 5 bases and J 5 bases; bases outside gene matches: 9. The CDR3 is 15 residues long. Germline values: CDR1 ENHRY, CDR2 SYGVKD. The CDR3 DNA reads TGTGCCATCAGTCAAAGCGGGAGGACGGATGAGACCCAGTACTTC. Protein product: CAISQSGRTDETQYF.